A selection of T cell receptor beta chains follows, all from one sample in a study of human T cells and chemical hapten exposure. TCRdb used MiXCR to reprocess the RACE reads, holding one entry per CDR3 protein. Counted here are about 380,000 distinct CDR3 sequences, roughly 4.6% occurring once; the ten biggest clones make up about 2.5%. The source material was whole blood, sampled in connection with sensitization to the hapten diphenylcyclopropenone (DPC). These receptors were obtained from a woman aged 45-65 years with alopecia areata. Some clones in this sample may be carry-over from other donors' samples. Each CDR3 is given with its conserved first and last residue. The order of the fields is J gene, V gene, D gene, clone size, CDR3 DNA, CDR3 protein. D genes are given only for firm matches. Not all rows give a size; the values are once, few, many and, for expanded clones, a class.

J: TRBJ2-4
V: TRBV7-2
D: TRBD2
size: -
DNA: TGTGCCAGCAGTAAGAGCGGGGGGGCCGCAGACATTCAGTACTTC
CDR3: CASSKSGGAADIQYF

J: TRBJ1-2
V: TRBV12-3/TRBV12-4
D: -
size: -
DNA: TGTGCCAGCAGTCCTGGGATCAGGGTTGGCTACACCTTC
CDR3: CASSPGIRVGYTF

J: TRBJ2-4
V: TRBV10-2
D: TRBD2
size: few
DNA: TGCGCCAGCATACCGGGAGGAGAAGCCAAAAACATTCAGTACTTC
CDR3: CASIPGGEAKNIQYF

J: TRBJ2-1
V: TRBV20-1
D: TRBD2
size: -
DNA: TGCAGTGCTTCACTAGCGGGAGGAAGGAATGAGCAGTTCTTC
CDR3: CSASLAGGRNEQFF

J: TRBJ2-2
V: TRBV29-1
D: -
size: many
DNA: TGCAGCGTTGAACCCCGGGGGCCCCAAACCGGGGAGCTGTTTTTT
CDR3: CSVEPRGPQTGELFF

J: TRBJ2-3
V: TRBV30
D: -
size: few
DNA: TGTGCCTGGAGTTGGGTGGATACGCAGTATTTT
CDR3: CAWSWVDTQYF

J: TRBJ2-7
V: TRBV27
D: TRBD1
size: -
DNA: TGTGCCAGCAGTCCAGCCAGGGGGCTATACGAGCAGTACTTC
CDR3: CASSPARGLYEQYF

J: TRBJ2-1
V: TRBV2
D: -
size: many
DNA: TGTGCCAGCAGTGAAAGGACTTTCCTGGGGGACACCTACAATGAGCAGTTCTTC
CDR3: CASSERTFLGDTYNEQFF

J: TRBJ2-1
V: TRBV24-1
D: -
size: many
DNA: TGTGCCACCAGTGACCCTGGACCTGGCAATGAGCAGTTCTTC
CDR3: CATSDPGPGNEQFF

J: TRBJ2-1
V: TRBV29-1
D: -
size: -
DNA: TGCAGCAGTACCGGGGGCTCCTACAATGAGCAGTTCTTC
CDR3: CSSTGGSYNEQFF

J: TRBJ2-3
V: TRBV9
D: -
size: -
DNA: TGTGCCAGCAGCGCAAGCCCAATCCCAGGGGATGGGACAGATACGCAGTATTTT
CDR3: CASSASPIPGDGTDTQYF

J: TRBJ2-1
V: TRBV20-1
D: TRBD2
size: -
DNA: TGCAGTGCTAGTCCCGGCGGGGGAACCTACAATGAGCAGTTCTTC
CDR3: CSASPGGGTYNEQFF

J: TRBJ1-3
V: TRBV12-3/TRBV12-4
D: -
size: few
DNA: TGTGCCAGCAGTTTTATAAAGGCTGGAAACACCATATATTTT
CDR3: CASSFIKAGNTIYF

J: TRBJ2-6
V: TRBV18
D: -
size: many
DNA: TGTGCCAGCTCACCACTCGCTGGGGGTGATTCTGGGGCCAACGTCCTGACTTTC
CDR3: CASSPLAGGDSGANVLTF

J: TRBJ1-1
V: TRBV5-1
D: -
size: many
DNA: TGCGCCAGCAGCTTGGCCAACTCGGAGGGGGGGACTGAAGCTTTCTTT
CDR3: CASSLANSEGGTEAFF

J: TRBJ1-5
V: TRBV2
D: -
size: many
DNA: TGTGCCAGCAGGGGTCCCTCATCGGGCAATCAGCCCCAGCATTTT
CDR3: CASRGPSSGNQPQHF

J: TRBJ1-1
V: TRBV4-1
D: -
size: few
DNA: TGCGCCAGCAGCCAAGAACCGGGGGCGGGCACTGAAGCTTTCTTT
CDR3: CASSQEPGAGTEAFF

J: TRBJ2-1
V: TRBV7-3
D: -
size: -
DNA: TGTGCCAGCAGCCTAGGGTATAATCCTGGGGATGAGCAGTTCTTC
CDR3: CASSLGYNPGDEQFF

J: TRBJ1-4
V: TRBV12-3/TRBV12-4
D: TRBD1
size: -
DNA: TGTGCCAGCAGCCCGCGGGACAGGGAGGTCGCGGAACTGTTTTTT
CDR3: CASSPRDREVAELFF

J: TRBJ2-7
V: TRBV6-5
D: TRBD2
size: few
DNA: TGTGCCAGCACTAGCGGGAGTGGCGCCTACGAGCAGTACTTC
CDR3: CASTSGSGAYEQYF

J: TRBJ2-2
V: TRBV5-6
D: -
size: many
DNA: TGTGCCAGCAGCTTGGTGGTGGGCACCGGGGAGCTGTTTTTT
CDR3: CASSLVVGTGELFF

J: TRBJ1-1
V: TRBV21-1
D: -
size: few
DNA: TGTGCCAGCAGCAAAGTGAGGGGGCCGAACACTGAAGCTTTCTTT
CDR3: CASSKVRGPNTEAFF

J: TRBJ2-5
V: TRBV7-6
D: TRBD2
size: many
DNA: TGTGCCAGCAGCTTATCCCTAGCGGGGCGGGAGACCCAGTACTTC
CDR3: CASSLSLAGRETQYF

J: TRBJ2-7
V: TRBV28
D: TRBD1
size: few
DNA: TGTGCCAGCAGTTTTCTCCCGGGACAGGGCTACGAGCAGTACTTC
CDR3: CASSFLPGQGYEQYF

J: TRBJ2-6
V: TRBV7-9
D: -
size: few
DNA: TGTGCCAGCAGCTTCCTAGCGCGCTCTGGGGCCAACGTCCTGACTTTC
CDR3: CASSFLARSGANVLTF

J: TRBJ2-5
V: TRBV20-1
D: -
size: -
DNA: TGCAGTGCGAACCCCACTAGAATGCAAGAGACCCAGTACTTC
CDR3: CSANPTRMQETQYF

J: TRBJ1-2
V: TRBV29-1
D: -
size: few
DNA: TGCAGCGTTCTTGGCAGGGAAGATGGCTACACCTTC
CDR3: CSVLGREDGYTF

J: TRBJ1-1
V: TRBV6-5
D: -
size: few
DNA: TGTGCCAGCAGTTACTCGATCAGGGCCAACACTGAAGCTTTCTTT
CDR3: CASSYSIRANTEAFF

J: TRBJ2-1
V: TRBV10-3
D: -
size: few
DNA: TGTGCCATCAGTGAAGAGGGAAATGAGCAGTTCTTC
CDR3: CAISEEGNEQFF

J: TRBJ1-4
V: TRBV20-1
D: -
size: many
DNA: TGCAGTGCTAGAGTTATAGAAAAACTGTTTTTT
CDR3: CSARVIEKLFF

J: TRBJ2-5
V: TRBV12-3/TRBV12-4
D: TRBD2
size: few
DNA: TGTGCCAGCAGCTACAGCGGGAGAGGAGTGACCCAGTACTTC
CDR3: CASSYSGRGVTQYF

J: TRBJ2-2
V: TRBV6-5
D: TRBD1
size: -
DNA: TGTGCCAGCAGCCCCGACAGGGGGCGGTCCGGGGAGCTGTTTTTT
CDR3: CASSPDRGRSGELFF

J: TRBJ2-7
V: TRBV27
D: TRBD1
size: -
DNA: TGTGCCAGCAGCCAGACAGGGGCCTACGAGCAGTACTTC
CDR3: CASSQTGAYEQYF

J: TRBJ1-2
V: TRBV28
D: TRBD1
size: many
DNA: TGTGCCAGCAGTCCCCGGGACAGGCCCGGCTACACCTTC
CDR3: CASSPRDRPGYTF

J: TRBJ1-6
V: TRBV4-1
D: -
size: few
DNA: TGCGCCAGCAGCCGGACCCGGGGGGATTCACCCCTCCACTTT
CDR3: CASSRTRGDSPLHF

J: TRBJ1-2
V: TRBV12-3/TRBV12-4
D: -
size: -
DNA: TGTGCCAGCAGGGACTCGCTTGGGTATGGCTACACCTTC
CDR3: CASRDSLGYGYTF

J: TRBJ1-3
V: TRBV4-2
D: -
size: -
DNA: TGTGCCAGCAGCCAAGATAGTGGAGACTCTGGAAACACCATATATTTT
CDR3: CASSQDSGDSGNTIYF

J: TRBJ2-5
V: TRBV6-6
D: -
size: -
DNA: TGTGCCAGCAGTTACCACAGGCAAGAGACCCAGTACTTC
CDR3: CASSYHRQETQYF

J: TRBJ2-1
V: TRBV4-1
D: -
size: -
DNA: TGCGCCAGCAGCCAAGTAGACGTGCTTTCCTACAATGAGCAGTTCTTC
CDR3: CASSQVDVLSYNEQFF

J: TRBJ2-7
V: TRBV7-9
D: TRBD2
size: few
DNA: TGTGCCAGCAGCGCCTCACTAGCGGGAGCGGACGAGCAGTACTTC
CDR3: CASSASLAGADEQYF

J: TRBJ1-1
V: TRBV6-6
D: TRBD1
size: many
DNA: TGTGCCAGCAGTTCCAGGGGGCGACCTGAAGCTTTCTTT
CDR3: CASSSRGRPEAFF

J: TRBJ1-1
V: TRBV3-1
D: -
size: many
DNA: TGTGCCAGCAGCCAGGGGGCATCGCGCACTGAAGCTTTCTTT
CDR3: CASSQGASRTEAFF

J: TRBJ2-3
V: TRBV28
D: -
size: many
DNA: TGTGCCAGCAGTTTTCCGGCAGATACGCAGTATTTT
CDR3: CASSFPADTQYF

J: TRBJ2-1
V: TRBV6-6
D: -
size: few
DNA: TGTGCCAGCAGTTACCGGACTCCTGGGGACAATGAGCAGTTCTTC
CDR3: CASSYRTPGDNEQFF